This T cell receptor beta chain was documented in a study of blood T cell repertoires in COVID-19 (dated by TCRdb to 2019 to 2021). About the full investigation: Collaborator samples came from the United States, Italy and Spain and covered acute and convalescent phases of COVID-19. The material from the prospective study consisted of cDNA or gDNA derived from T cells, B-cell-depleted T cells, or PBMCs. Deeply sampled blood TCRbeta repertoires from subjects exposed to, actively infected with, or recovered from COVID-19 were included in the dataset. A freely available public database, intended as a resource for researchers studying the immune response to SARS-CoV-2, is where the repertoires were released. The samples were drawn from two sources: the first 160 participants of the ongoing ImmuneRACE study, and over 950 subjects contributed by 6 global collaborators. A de-identified subject ID, COVID-19 status, age in years and sex were almost always included in the sample metadata. Where available, HLA class I and class II types were taken from metadata supplied by the sample provider and were not determined by assay-based typing. What the research found in general, with its limitations: The amount of clinical and demographic metadata varied by source and participant and was provided uncurated.

Collaborating institutions collected whole blood in K2EDTA tubes following their own protocols. For TCRbeta analysis, collaborator samples were shipped as frozen whole blood, as isolated PBMCs, or as DNA extracted from either sample type. In the germline V gene, CDR1 corresponds to SGHRS and CDR2 to YFSETQ. The germline ends are 13 bases apart after V is trimmed by 0 bases and J by 7 bases. The CDR3, from cysteine to phenylalanine, totals 14 residues. Only CDR3 DNA is held: 42 bases, read in frame from base 1. Of note for this clone: Its antigen has not been determined. No clone much larger than this one lies a single base away; base qualities are absent.

TCRbeta CDR3 regions were amplified from genomic DNA using the immunoSEQ Assay, a bias-controlled multiplex PCR. From the authors' description of their analysis: The number of nucleated cells in each sample was estimated from the amplification of reference gene primers within the assay. To quantify the absolute abundance of each unique TCRbeta CDR3 rearrangement, sequence reads were collapsed and filtered. For each sample, productive Simpson clonality was calculated by taking the square root of Simpson's diversity index across productive rearrangements. This immuneACCESS table, as held by TCRdb, lists in-frame sequences with V and J called but not all clones. Of the missing ones, under half trace to an unresolved V gene in checked studies; the others have no known cause. That table gives V, J and clone size, and the DNA gave D and trimming. This sample holds 95,000 to 100,000 clones; 85% were observed only once. The top ten constitute less than 2% of the sample.

This TCR came from a woman between 65 and 79 years old with active or convalescent COVID-19. The sample taken for sequencing was peripheral blood. The sequence is built from TRBV5-1 and TRBJ1-2; no D segment can be confidently identified. The DNA reads as follows: TGCGCCAGCAGCTTGGGGAATGGAGGGAGTGGCTACACCTTC. Its protein is CASSLGNGGSGYTF.